The 29 T cell receptor beta chains below come from one sample, sequenced in a study of T-cell memory formation after mild COVID-19. TCRdb used MiXCR to reprocess the 5' RACE reads, holding one entry per CDR3 protein. The sample contains hundreds of thousands of distinct CDR3 sequences, approximately 23% of which appear only once. The sample was PBMCs or a T cell subset sorted from them (not recorded which). These receptors were taken from an adult woman who had mild COVID-19 (a few samples of this study predate the infection). Cell type and time point are not known.

This chain joins TRBV4-3 and TRBJ2-6; D remains unclear. Trimming took 1 base from V and 4 from J, leaving 8 bases between them. Germline CDR1 LGHNA, CDR2 YSLEER. CDR3 length: 15 residues. The CDR3 bases are TGCGCCAGCAGCCAAGGAGTCTCCGGGGCCAACGTCCTGACTTTC. This codes for CASSQGVSGANVLTF.

This clonotype was recorded a few times. The V call is TRBV6-4, the J call TRBJ2-7, with a tentative D call TRBD2 (6 bases). This CDR3 is 12 amino acids long. V was cut by 6 bases and J by 4 bases, with 10 bases left in between. Germline V gene data show CDR1 as MRHNA and CDR2 as SNTAGT. The DNA for the CDR3 is TGTGCCAGCAGGGGTAGCGGATACGAGCAGTACTTC. Translated, it gives CASRGSGYEQYF.

This rearrangement joins TRBV25-1 to TRBJ1-2; 8 bases agree with TRBD1. The length of the CDR3 is 15 residues. Germline lookup yields CDR1 MGHDK and CDR2 SYGVNS. Trimming at V came to 2 bases and at J to 3 bases, leaving 5 bases not matched to a gene. CDR3 sequence: CASSEPAGGDYGYTF. The CDR3 nucleotides are TGTGCCAGCAGTGAACCCGCAGGGGGCGACTATGGCTACACCTTC.

This clonotype has just a few counts. This rearrangement joins TRBV6-5 to TRBJ1-1; maybe TRBD1 (6 bases). V lost 0 bases and J lost 2, with 16 bases in between. CDR3 size: 17 residues. CDR1 MNHEY and CDR2 SVGAGI come from the germline V gene. Here the CDR3 DNA reads TGTGCCAGCAGTTACTCGTGGTTAGGCAGGGGAAACACTGAAGCTTTCTTT. Translating gives CASSYSWLGRGNTEAFF.

This clonotype has just a few counts. The chain carries TRBV3-1 and TRBJ2-3; D is unresolved. Germline V CDR1 and CDR2: LGHDT, YNNKEL (reference sequence). V was trimmed by 1 base and J by 4 bases, leaving 9 bases between them. The CDR3 length is 14 residues. In DNA form, the CDR3 reads TGTGCCAGCAGCCAAGTCGAGGTCCCAGATACGCAGTATTTT. Encoded protein: CASSQVEVPDTQYF.

This chain connects TRBV6-4 to TRBJ2-1, with 7 nucleotides matching TRBD2. V was pared by 4 bases and J by 3 bases, with 6 bases of the junction left unmatched. Per the germline V gene, CDR1 is MRHNA and CDR2 is SNTAGT. The length of the CDR3 is 15 residues. CDR3: CASSASGGGYNEQFF. CDR3 bases: TGTGCCAGCAGTGCGTCGGGGGGAGGCTACAATGAGCAGTTCTTC.

J is TRBJ2-5 and V is TRBV2; D not certain. Germline CDR1 and CDR2: SNHLY and FYNNEI. The length of the CDR3 is 11 residues. V lost 6 bases and J lost 5, with 7 bases in between. This CDR3 is CASRPGETQYF. Written as DNA, the CDR3 is TGTGCCAGCAGGCCCGGCGAGACCCAGTACTTC.

This clonotype occurred a few times. The chain recombines TRBV7-2 with TRBJ2-3; D is uncertain. With 2 bases removed from V and 4 bases from J, the gap between germline ends came to 7 bases. Per the germline V gene, CDR1 is SGHTA and CDR2 is FQGNSA. The CDR3 loop spans 13 amino acids. The CDR3 nucleotides read TGTGCCAGCAGCTTACTCGCCGCAGATACGCAGTATTTT. Protein sequence: CASSLLAADTQYF.

The chain is built from TRBV20-1 and TRBJ2-7; 10 bases map to TRBD2. Germline V gene sequence: CDR1 DFQATT, CDR2 SNEGSKA (reference sequence). V lost 0 bases to trimming and J lost 5 bases; unmatched junction nucleotides: 10. This CDR3 spans 16 amino acids. CDR3 protein: CSARDLLTSGTHEQYF. The CDR3 nucleotides read TGCAGTGCTAGAGATCTCCTAACTAGCGGGACCCACGAGCAGTACTTC.

This rearrangement joins TRBV5-1 to TRBJ2-7; no firm D call. Trimming took 0 bases from V and 3 from J, leaving 10 bases between them. From germline, CDR1 is SGHRS and CDR2 YFSETQ. This CDR3 comprises 14 residues. Written as DNA, the CDR3 is TGCGCCAGCAGCTTGGAAGGCAGAAACTACGAGCAGTACTTC. This translates into CASSLEGRNYEQYF.

The chain employs TRBV7-8 and TRBJ2-5, with 11 bases identical to TRBD2. The CDR3 sequence is 16 residues long. CDR1 and CDR2 from the germline V gene are SGHVS and FQNEAQ. V trimming: 7 bases; J trimming: 5 bases; junction bases outside the gene matches: 12. The CDR3 is CASTPTRLAGRETQYF. The CDR3 coding sequence is TGTGCCAGCACCCCCACCCGACTAGCGGGGAGGGAGACCCAGTACTTC.

In its sample, this clonotype was seen a few times. The genes are TRBV6-2 or TRBV6-3 and TRBJ2-3, with D possibly matching TRBD2 (7 bases). This CDR3 has 13 residues. Trimming shortened V by 6 bases and J by 4 bases, and 11 bases separated the two germline ends. Germline V gene sequence: CDR1 MNHEY, CDR2 SVGEGT. The CDR3 DNA follows: TGTGCCAGCAGACCGGGGGGCCCAGATACGCAGTATTTT. Amino acids: CASRPGGPDTQYF.

The chain is built from TRBV15 and TRBJ2-3, with 7 bases matching TRBD2. The CDR3 contains 16 residues. Trimming took 3 bases from V and 6 from J; bases not matched to a gene: 12. The germline V gene encodes CDR1 LNHNV and CDR2 YYDKDF (reference sequence). In DNA, the CDR3 is TGTGCCACCAGCAGCCAATCCCCGGGAGGCGGGGATACGCAGTATTTT. It specifies CATSSQSPGGGDTQYF.

The CDR3, as DNA: TGTGCCAGCACTGGGTGGGACGTGATTGCAGATACGCAGTATTTT. It encodes CASTGWDVIADTQYF. The rearrangement uses TRBV7-9 and TRBJ2-3; D is possibly TRBD1 or TRBD2 (5 bases each). This CDR3 contains 15 residues. Trimming pared 7 bases from V and 4 bases from J, leaving 18 bases between. In germline, CDR1 is SEHNR, CDR2 FQNEAQ (reference sequence).

The J gene is TRBJ1-5, the V gene TRBV2; TRBD1 agrees at 8 bases. This CDR3 is built from 15 residues. The ends lost 7 bases at V and 2 bases at J; junction bases unmatched: 7. The V gene's germline CDR1 is SNHLY and CDR2 FYNNEI. This CDR3 reads CASTTDRVGNQPQHF. The CDR3 nucleotides are TGTGCCAGCACAACGGACAGGGTTGGCAATCAGCCCCAGCATTTT. The whole variable domain, filled in from reference TRBV2 and TRBJ1-5, reads EPEVTQTPSHQVTQMGQEVILRCVPISNHLYFYWYRQILGQKVEFLVSFYNNEISEKSEIFDDQFSVERPDGSNFTLKIRSTKLEDSAMYFCASTTDRVGNQPQHFGDGTRLSIL.

The CDR3 sequence: CASSAVAGGTDTQYF. Written as DNA, the CDR3 is TGTGCCAGCAGCGCGGTAGCGGGGGGGACAGATACGCAGTATTTT. J is TRBJ2-3 and V is TRBV6-1; TRBD2 matches 11 bases. The CDR3 sequence is 15 residues long. J was trimmed by 3 bases and V by 6 bases; bases with no gene match: 5. CDR1 MNHNS and CDR2 SASEGT come from the germline V gene.

The V gene is TRBV24-1, the J gene TRBJ1-2; D remains ambiguous. The germline V gene has CDR1 KGHDR and CDR2 SFDVKD. This CDR3 region has 16 residues. V shed 0 bases and J shed 4 bases, with 14 bases lying between them. DNA for the CDR3: TGTGCCACCAGTGATTTGGGAGGGCTTGGTTCCTATGGCTACACCTTC. This gives the protein CATSDLGGLGSYGYTF.

J is TRBJ2-5 and V is TRBV19; TRBD2 aligns across 7 bases. The germline gives CDR1 LNHDA, CDR2 SQIVND (reference sequence). This CDR3 has 14 residues. With V trimmed by 1 base and J by 4 bases, 3 bases remained unmatched. CDR3 bases: TGTGCCAGTAGTATAGGGACTAGAGGAGAGACCCAGTACTTC. Protein product: CASSIGTRGETQYF.

J is TRBJ1-1 and V is TRBV20-1, with D maybe TRBD1 (5 bases). CDR3 size: 13 residues. Germline V gene data show CDR1 as DFQATT and CDR2 as SNEGSKA (reference sequence). Trimming took 6 bases from V and 0 from J, leaving 11 bases between them. The CDR3 loop is CSATRGVNTEAFF. In DNA form, the CDR3 reads TGCAGTGCAACCCGGGGGGTGAACACTGAAGCTTTCTTT.

This clonotype was seen a handful of times. The chain carries TRBV5-1 and TRBJ1-1; 11 bases fit TRBD1. CDR1 and CDR2 from the germline V gene are SGHRS and YFSETQ. The V segment lost 3 bases and the J segment 5 bases; nucleotides outside the gene matches: 3. This CDR3 region has 14 residues. For the CDR3, the DNA is TGCGCCAGCAGCTGGACAGGGGGCTTGACTGAAGCTTTCTTT. Its translation: CASSWTGGLTEAFF.

This clonotype appeared a few times. The V gene is TRBV7-3, the J gene TRBJ2-3; 8 bases agree with TRBD2. The CDR3 runs to 18 residues. The germline CDR1 and CDR2 sequences are SGHTA and FQGTGA. With V trimmed by 5 bases and J by 4 bases, 17 bases remained unmatched. CDR3 region: CASSPFNTGGARSDTQYF. As DNA, the CDR3 is TGTGCCAGCAGCCCCTTTAACACCGGGGGGGCCAGGTCAGATACGCAGTATTTT.

The V gene is TRBV12-3 or TRBV12-4, the J gene TRBJ2-1, with a tentative D call TRBD2 (6 bases). V was clipped by 4 bases and J by 13 bases, with 11 bases between them. The CDR3 sequence is 11 residues long. The CDR3 DNA reads TGTGCCAGCAGTTCCGGGACTCTTCAGTTCTTC. It codes for CASSSGTLQFF.

This clonotype was observed a handful of times. The chain couples TRBV25-1 to TRBJ2-5, with D possibly matching TRBD2 (5 bases). The germline V gene encodes CDR1 MGHDK and CDR2 SYGVNS. The ends were cut back, 5 bases at V and 7 bases at J, with 14 bases in the middle. The CDR3 covers 13 residues. The CDR3 nucleotides are TGTGCCAGCAGTTCCCGGGGTATGGCGACCCAGTACTTC. Its translation: CASSSRGMATQYF. Variable domain in full (rest from reference TRBV25-1 and TRBJ2-5): EADIYQTPRYLVIGTGKKITLECSQTMGHDKMYWYQQDPGMELHLIHYSYGVNSTEKGDLSSESTVSRIRTEHFPLTLESARPSHTSQYLCASSSRGMATQYFGPGTRLLVL.

In its sample, this clonotype was seen a few times. This chain uses TRBV5-1 with TRBJ2-5; no reliable D call. Trimming stripped 2 bases from V and 6 bases from J, with 8 bases between. CDR3 length: 12 amino acids. CDR1 and CDR2 (germline): SGHRS, YFSETQ. DNA of the CDR3: TGCGCCAGCAGCTTTAGTGGACAGACCCAGTACTTC. Translated: CASSFSGQTQYF.

The chain uses TRBV28 and TRBJ1-2, with no clear D. The length of the CDR3 is 11 residues. CDR1 is MDHEN, CDR2 SYDVKM, per germline. Trimming removed 2 bases at V and 8 bases at J, with 6 bases between. The CDR3 nucleotides are TGTGCCAGCAGTTTACAGCGGGGCTACACCTTC. Its translation: CASSLQRGYTF.

V gene TRBV20-1 combines with J gene TRBJ1-2; no reliable D call. The length of the CDR3 is 13 residues. With 2 bases removed from V and 5 bases from J, the gap between germline ends came to 12 bases. Germline lookup yields CDR1 DFQATT and CDR2 SNEGSKA (reference sequence). The CDR3 DNA is TGCAGTGCTAGACCCCAGAGCACGTATGGCTACACCTTC. It encodes CSARPQSTYGYTF.

The rearrangement uses TRBV3-1 and TRBJ2-4, with D unclear. Trimming shortened V by 4 bases and J by 1 base, and 11 bases separated the two germline ends. This CDR3 has 15 amino acids. In germline, CDR1 is LGHDT, CDR2 YNNKEL (reference sequence). The CDR3: CASSPSLGAKNIQYF. The CDR3 DNA reads as TGTGCCAGCAGCCCCTCCCTGGGGGCCAAAAACATTCAGTACTTC.

The chain links TRBV20-1 to TRBJ1-1; possibly TRBD1 for D (5 bases). CDR3 length equals 13 residues. CDR1 is DFQATT and CDR2 is SNEGSKA in the germline V gene (reference sequence). Deletions cut 3 bases from V and 4 bases from J, with 12 bases between. The CDR3 region is CSASLRRGTEAFF. DNA of the CDR3: TGCAGTGCTAGTCTACGGAGGGGCACTGAAGCTTTCTTT.

This chain uses TRBV5-1 with TRBJ2-1; the D gene is possibly TRBD1 (6 bases). This CDR3 has 15 residues. The germline V gene encodes CDR1 SGHRS and CDR2 YFSETQ. Trimming stripped 2 bases from V and 1 base from J, with 10 bases between. CDR3 bases: TGCGCCAGCAGCTTACAGGGAGAATCCTACAATGAGCAGTTCTTC. This translates into CASSLQGESYNEQFF.